The 13 T cell receptor beta chains in this list originate from one sample, sequenced in a study of read filtering for tumor transcriptome and immune sequencing. From approximately 430 ng of RNA, a library with molecular barcoded alpha/delta and beta/gamma adaptors was made. TCRdb redid the calling of the reads with MiXCR, one entry per CDR3 protein. The sample shows roughly 130,000 distinct CDR3 sequences, 10% to 15% of them seen only once. Material: a population of CD138-negative cells sorted from bone marrow. These receptors originate from a donor aged 40 or over with multiple myeloma.

This clonotype was counted many times. V is TRBV3-1 and J is TRBJ2-1; D is ambiguous. This CDR3 spans 11 amino acids. The ends were cut back, 4 bases at V and 6 bases at J, with 4 bases in the middle. Germline V lookup: CDR1 LGHDT, CDR2 YNNKEL (reference sequence). DNA for the CDR3: TGTGCCAGCAGCCGTGTCAATGAGCAGTTCTTC. It yields the protein CASSRVNEQFF.

This clonotype was observed many times. The V call is TRBV7-8, the J call TRBJ1-6; weak D call: TRBD1 (5 bases). The germline V and J ends were trimmed by 5 bases and 6 bases, with 17 bases remaining between them. CDR1 SGHVS and CDR2 FQNEAQ come from the germline V gene. The CDR3 totals 16 residues. The CDR3 nucleotides are TGTGCCAGCAGCCCAGTTTTGACAGTGATTAATTCACCCCTCCACTTT. Residues: CASSPVLTVINSPLHF.

The sample holds a few counts of this clonotype. The V call is TRBV20-1, the J call TRBJ2-3, with D uncertain. The germline gives CDR1 DFQATT, CDR2 SNEGSKA (reference sequence). The CDR3 spans 15 residues. V lost 0 bases to trimming and J lost 6 bases, with 16 bases between them. The CDR3: CSARDLPPLPDTQYF. CDR3 in DNA: TGCAGTGCTAGAGATTTGCCGCCCCTGCCGGATACGCAGTATTTT.

This clonotype showed up many times. One junction end disagrees with the germline gene, perhaps due to a read error. The chain recombines TRBV7-7 with TRBJ2-1; tentative D call: TRBD2 (6 bases). In germline, CDR1 is SSHAT, CDR2 FNYEAQ (reference sequence). The CDR3 consists of 15 residues. CDR3 protein: CASSLELGGRNEQFF. In nucleotides, the CDR3 is TGTGCTAGCAGCCTCGAGCTTGGAGGGAGGAATGAGCAGTTCTTC.

A few counts support this clonotype. The chain uses TRBV6-5 and TRBJ1-1; D not resolved. CDR1 is MNHEY and CDR2 is SVGAGI in the germline V gene. This CDR3 comprises 13 residues. Trimming took off 6 bases at V and 4 bases at J, with 12 bases between the two ends. As DNA, the CDR3 is TGTGCCAGCAGCTCGGGTTTGGGCACTGAAGCTTTCTTT. Protein sequence: CASSSGLGTEAFF.

This clonotype was recorded at least ten times. The chain couples TRBV28 to TRBJ1-5, with D uncertain. Germline V lookup: CDR1 MDHEN, CDR2 SYDVKM. V dropped 5 bases and J dropped 3 bases, with 8 bases sitting between them. The CDR3 totals 13 residues. The CDR3 protein is CASSEPPNQPQHF. The CDR3 DNA reads TGTGCCAGCAGTGAGCCACCCAATCAGCCCCAGCATTTT.

Many counts were recorded for this clonotype. The CDR3 sequence is CASSFLPVVSGANVLTF. The CDR3 nucleotides are TGTGCCAGCAGTTTCCTACCAGTGGTTTCTGGGGCCAACGTCCTGACTTTC. The chain couples TRBV6-5 to TRBJ2-6; unclear D gene. This CDR3 is built from 17 residues. Between the trimmed V and J ends, which lost 4 bases and 1 base, there was a span of 14 bases. CDR1 is MNHEY, CDR2 SVGAGI, per germline.

Note on this clonotype: A much larger clone lies a single base off, so this may be a read error. V is TRBV20-1 and J is TRBJ1-1, with D tentatively TRBD1 (6 bases). Germline V lookup: CDR1 DFQATT, CDR2 SNEGSKA (reference sequence). There are 13 residues in the CDR3. The germline V and J ends were trimmed by 2 bases and 11 bases, with 18 bases remaining between them. DNA of the CDR3: TGCAGTGCTAGATACCGGACAGAGGGTGACGCTTTCTTT. Translating it yields CSARYRTEGDAFF.

Concerning this clonotype itself: A much larger clone lies a single base off, so this may be a read error. The chain joins TRBV28 to TRBJ1-1, with D tentatively TRBD1 (6 bases). The CDR3 sequence is 13 residues long. Germline V gene data show CDR1 as MDHEN and CDR2 as SYDVKM. With 6 bases removed from V and 10 bases from J, the gap between germline ends came to 18 bases. The CDR3 here is CASSRRGTGGAFF. In DNA, the CDR3 is TGTGCCAGCAGCCGAAGGGGGACTGGGGGAGCTTTCTTT.

This clonotype was counted between two and nine times. A single base separates this from a much larger clone, so it may be a read error. The CDR3 carries no conserved terminal phenylalanine or tryptophan, so it likely arises from a read error. The genes are TRBV12-3 or TRBV12-4 and TRBJ2-2, with D perhaps matching TRBD1 (5 bases). The CDR3 loop spans 12 amino acids. Trimming took off 4 bases at V and 7 bases at J, with 7 bases between the two ends. Here the CDR3 reads CASSWGGGELFL. DNA for the CDR3: TGTGCCAGCAGTTGGGGCGGCGGGGAGCTGTTTCTT.

This clonotype was observed at least ten times. The chain links TRBV19 to TRBJ2-2; D is unclear. Germline V gives CDR1 LNHDA, CDR2 SQIVND (reference sequence). The CDR3 extends over 14 amino acids. The V end was cut by 6 bases, the J end by 0 bases, with 8 bases between. The CDR3 is CASRIRSNTGELFF. For the CDR3, the DNA is TGTGCCAGTAGGATTCGCTCGAACACCGGGGAGCTGTTTTTT.

As concerns this clonotype: A much bigger clone sits one base away, suggesting this may be a read error. The J gene is TRBJ2-1, the V gene TRBV9, with D possibly TRBD2 on 6 matching bases. The germline V gene encodes CDR1 SGDLS and CDR2 YYNGEE. The CDR3 extends over 15 amino acids. The CDR3 reads CASSVVGGLYNGQFF. The CDR3 DNA reads as TGTGCCAGCAGCGTAGTGGGAGGTCTGTACAATGGGCAGTTCTTC.

This clonotype was observed many times. This chain joins TRBV30 and TRBJ1-1; perhaps TRBD1 as D (5 bases). Trimming took 4 bases from V and 2 from J, leaving 11 bases between them. The length of the CDR3 is 13 residues. Germline V gene lookup returns CDR1 GTSNPN and CDR2 SVGIG (reference sequence). The CDR3 DNA follows: TGTGCCTGGACCAGGGATTATAACACTGAAGCTTTCTTT. It is translated as CAWTRDYNTEAFF.